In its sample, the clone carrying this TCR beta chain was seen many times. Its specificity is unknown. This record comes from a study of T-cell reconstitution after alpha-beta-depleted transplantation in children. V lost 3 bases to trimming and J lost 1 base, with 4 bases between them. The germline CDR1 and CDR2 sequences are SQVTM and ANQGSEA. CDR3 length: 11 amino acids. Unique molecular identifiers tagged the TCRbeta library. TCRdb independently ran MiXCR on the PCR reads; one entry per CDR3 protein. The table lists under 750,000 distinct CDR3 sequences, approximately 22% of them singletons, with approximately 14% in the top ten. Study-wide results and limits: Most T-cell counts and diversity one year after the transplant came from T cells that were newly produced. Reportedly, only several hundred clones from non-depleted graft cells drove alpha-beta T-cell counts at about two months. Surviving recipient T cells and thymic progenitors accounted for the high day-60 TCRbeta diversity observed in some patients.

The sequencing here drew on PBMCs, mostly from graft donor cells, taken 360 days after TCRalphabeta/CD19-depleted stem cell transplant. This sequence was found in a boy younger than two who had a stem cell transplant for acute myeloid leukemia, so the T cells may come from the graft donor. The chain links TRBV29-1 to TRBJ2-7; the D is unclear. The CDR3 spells CSVEFSYEQYF. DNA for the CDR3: TGCAGCGTTGAGTTTTCCTACGAGCAGTACTTC.